This T cell receptor (beta chain) was observed in a study of Graves' ophthalmopathy and Graves' hyperthyroidism. Study-level findings and limits: Blood repertoires reportedly contained most expanded thyroid clonotypes above 0.001 frequency. Ophthalmopathy cases were distinguished from stable hyperthyroidism by a 13-signature model, reaching roughly 90% sensitivity and around 80% specificity.

Those donors who had ophthalmopathy presented with moderate-to-severe activity, a CAS of ≥3, a NOSPECS of ≥4 and a duration under 3 months. Reliance was placed on clinical symptoms, serum thyroxine, TRAb, thyroid ultrasound and orbital computed tomography for diagnosis. The study amplified TCR beta CDR3 regions using RNA transcripts. Following a first-round RT-PCR that used HTBI primers, a second-round multiplex PCR was carried out. TCRdb recomputed calls from the multiplex PCR reads with MiXCR, one row per CDR3 protein. The sample yields 500,000 to 800,000 distinct CDR3 sequences, approximately 39% seen once. Points on this clonotype: What it binds is not known.

The CDR3 runs to 19 residues. CDR1 SEHNR and CDR2 FQNEAQ come from the germline V gene (reference sequence). V shed 1 base, J shed 8 bases, and the junction held 19 bases outside the gene matches. This rearrangement joins TRBV7-9 to TRBJ1-2; 10 nucleotides line up with TRBD1. This TCR came from an adult man with Graves' ophthalmopathy. The sample consisted of peripheral blood. The CDR3 region is CASSLVVTGGRKHELGYTF. In DNA, the CDR3 is TGTGCCAGCAGCTTAGTAGTGACAGGGGGCCGAAAGCATGAATTGGGCTACACCTTC.